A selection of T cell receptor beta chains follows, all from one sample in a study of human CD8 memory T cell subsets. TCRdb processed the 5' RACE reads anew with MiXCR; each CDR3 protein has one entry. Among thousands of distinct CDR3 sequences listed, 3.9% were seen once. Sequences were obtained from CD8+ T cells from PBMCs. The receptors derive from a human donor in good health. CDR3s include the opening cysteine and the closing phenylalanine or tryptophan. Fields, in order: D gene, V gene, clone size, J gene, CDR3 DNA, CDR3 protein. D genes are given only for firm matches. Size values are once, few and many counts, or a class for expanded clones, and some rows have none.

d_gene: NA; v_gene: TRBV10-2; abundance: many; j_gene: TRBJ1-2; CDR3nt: NA; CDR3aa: CASSPLDKGYGYTF
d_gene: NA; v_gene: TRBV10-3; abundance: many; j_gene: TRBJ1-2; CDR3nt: TGTGCCAACTCGGACAGAGCCGCTTATGGCTACACCTTC; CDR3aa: CANSDRAAYGYTF
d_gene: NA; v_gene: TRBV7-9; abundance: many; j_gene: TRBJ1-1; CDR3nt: TGTGCCAGCAGCTTACTGAACACTGAAGCTTTCTTT; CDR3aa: CASSLLNTEAFF
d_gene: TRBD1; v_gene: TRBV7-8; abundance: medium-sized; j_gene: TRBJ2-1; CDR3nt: TGTGCCAGCAGCTTAGGCGGAGACAGGGGTACCTACAATGAGCAGTTCTTC; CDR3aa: CASSLGGDRGTYNEQFF
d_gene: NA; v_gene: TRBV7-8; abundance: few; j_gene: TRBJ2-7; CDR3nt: TGTGCCAGCAGCTTAGCCCCGGGACCTTACGAGCAGTACTTC; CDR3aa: CASSLAPGPYEQYF
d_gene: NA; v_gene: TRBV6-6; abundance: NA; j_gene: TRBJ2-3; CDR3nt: TGTGCCAGCAGTTATCGTCGGGAAACATTCACAGATACGCAGTATTTT; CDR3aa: CASSYRRETFTDTQYF
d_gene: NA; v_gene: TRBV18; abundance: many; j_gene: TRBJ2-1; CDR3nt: TGTGCCAGCTCACCATGGGGAGAGGTTAGTTCAGAAAATGAGCAGTTCTTC; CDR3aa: CASSPWGEVSSENEQFF
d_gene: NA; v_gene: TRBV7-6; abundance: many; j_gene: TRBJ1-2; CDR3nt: TGTGCCAGCAGCTTAGAGGTTGGGGATGGCTACACCTTC; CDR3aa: CASSLEVGDGYTF
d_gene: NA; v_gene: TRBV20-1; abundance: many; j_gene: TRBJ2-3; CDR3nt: TGCAGTGCTAGAGATACAGTCCGGCAGACAAAAATCGATACGCAGTATTTT; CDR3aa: CSARDTVRQTKIDTQYF
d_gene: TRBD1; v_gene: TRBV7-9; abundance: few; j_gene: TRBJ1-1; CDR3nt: TGTGCCAGCAGCCAGAGGGGGACAGGCACTGAAGCTTTCTTT; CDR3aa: CASSQRGTGTEAFF
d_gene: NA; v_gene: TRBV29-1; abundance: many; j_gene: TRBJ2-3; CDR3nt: TGCAGCGTTCATAACTGGGGGACATTCACAGATACGCAGTATTTT; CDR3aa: CSVHNWGTFTDTQYF
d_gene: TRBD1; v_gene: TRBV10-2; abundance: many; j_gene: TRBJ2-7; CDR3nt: TGCGCCAGCCAGGGACAGGGGTCCTACGAGCAGTACTTC; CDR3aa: CASQGQGSYEQYF
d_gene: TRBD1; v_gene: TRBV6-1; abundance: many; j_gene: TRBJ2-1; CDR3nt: TGTGCCAGCAAACTGGGACAGGTAAACTACAATGAGCAGTTCTTC; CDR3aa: CASKLGQVNYNEQFF
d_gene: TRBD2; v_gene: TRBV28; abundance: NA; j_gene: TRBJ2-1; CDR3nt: TGTGCCAGCACCGGGACTAGCGGTTACAATGAGCAGTTCTTC; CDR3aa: CASTGTSGYNEQFF
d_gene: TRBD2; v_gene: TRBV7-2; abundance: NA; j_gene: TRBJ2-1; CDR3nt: TGTGCCAGCAGCTTAGGTAGCCCTCAACTAGCGGGATTTTACAATGAGCAGTTCTTC; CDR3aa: CASSLGSPQLAGFYNEQFF
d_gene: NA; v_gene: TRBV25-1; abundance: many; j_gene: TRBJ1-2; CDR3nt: TGTGCCAGCAGTGCCCTTGGGGCCCTCTATGGCTACACCTTC; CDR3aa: CASSALGALYGYTF
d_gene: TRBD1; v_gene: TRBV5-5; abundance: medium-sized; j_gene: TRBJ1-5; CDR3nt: TGTGCCAGCAGCCCCCAACCAATCGACAGGGGCAATCAGCCCCAGCATTTT; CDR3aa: CASSPQPIDRGNQPQHF
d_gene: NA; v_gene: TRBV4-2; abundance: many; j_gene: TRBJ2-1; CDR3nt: TGTGCCAGCAGCCAACTCTTAGAGACCGAATCCTACAATGAGCAGTTCTTC; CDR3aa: CASSQLLETESYNEQFF
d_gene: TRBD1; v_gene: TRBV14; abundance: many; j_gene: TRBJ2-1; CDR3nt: TGTGCCAGCAGCCAGGGACAGGGTATCGTAAATGAGCAGTTCTTC; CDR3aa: CASSQGQGIVNEQFF
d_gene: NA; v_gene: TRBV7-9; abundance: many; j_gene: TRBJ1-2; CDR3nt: TGTGCCAGCAGCGCATCTAGCCAGGGATGGTTGGGTGGCTACACCTTC; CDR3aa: CASSASSQGWLGGYTF
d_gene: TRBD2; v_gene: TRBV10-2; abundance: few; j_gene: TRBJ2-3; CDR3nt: TGCGCCAGCAGTGATCCAGCGGGAGGATCTACAGATACGCAGTATTTT; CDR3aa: CASSDPAGGSTDTQYF
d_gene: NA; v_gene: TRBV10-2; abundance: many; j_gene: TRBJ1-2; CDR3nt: TGCGCCAGCAGTGATCAGGGATACTATGGCTACACCTTC; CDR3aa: CASSDQGYYGYTF
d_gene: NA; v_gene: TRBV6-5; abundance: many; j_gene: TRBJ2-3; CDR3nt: TGTGCCAGCAGTTACACTTGGACAGAAACAGATACGCAGTATTTT; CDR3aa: CASSYTWTETDTQYF
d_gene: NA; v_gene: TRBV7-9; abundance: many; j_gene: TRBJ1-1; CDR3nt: TGTGCCAGCGGATCCAGGGTCACTGAAGCTTTCTTT; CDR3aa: CASGSRVTEAFF
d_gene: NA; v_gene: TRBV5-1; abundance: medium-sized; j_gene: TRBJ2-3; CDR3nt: TGCGCCAGCAGCTTGAGAGTCCGGCAACCTACGCAGTATTTT; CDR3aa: CASSLRVRQPTQYF
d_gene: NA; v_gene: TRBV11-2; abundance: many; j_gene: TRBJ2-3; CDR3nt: TGTGCCAGCAGCTTAGGGACCTTTGTCAGCACAGATACGCAGTATTTT; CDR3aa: CASSLGTFVSTDTQYF
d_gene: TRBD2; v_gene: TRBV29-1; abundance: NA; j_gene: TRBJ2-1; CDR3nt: TGCAGCGTTGTAGGTCTAGCGGGCTACAATGAGCAGTTCTTC; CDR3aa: CSVVGLAGYNEQFF
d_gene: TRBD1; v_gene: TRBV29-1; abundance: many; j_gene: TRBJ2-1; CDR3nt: TGCAGCGTCCAACAGGGGAGCTCCTACAATGAGCAGTTCTTC; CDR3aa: CSVQQGSSYNEQFF
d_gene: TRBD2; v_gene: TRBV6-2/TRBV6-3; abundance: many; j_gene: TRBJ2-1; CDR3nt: TGTGCCAGCAGTCTACCGGGACTAGCGGGCGGCGGGCAGTTCTTC; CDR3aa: CASSLPGLAGGGQFF
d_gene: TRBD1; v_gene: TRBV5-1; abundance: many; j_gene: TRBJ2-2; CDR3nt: TGCGCCAGCAGCCCTACCCGGGGACAGGGTCCGAACACCGGGGAGCTGTTTTTT; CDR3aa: CASSPTRGQGPNTGELFF
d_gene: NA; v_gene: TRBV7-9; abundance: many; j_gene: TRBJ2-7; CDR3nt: TGTGCCAGCAGCGGCGGCCCGTGGGCCTACGAGCAGTACTTC; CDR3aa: CASSGGPWAYEQYF
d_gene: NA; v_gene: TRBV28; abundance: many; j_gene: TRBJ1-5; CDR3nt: TGTGCCAGCAGTTCCTACCTCACAGAGTTGCAGCCCCAGCATTTT; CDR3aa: CASSSYLTELQPQHF
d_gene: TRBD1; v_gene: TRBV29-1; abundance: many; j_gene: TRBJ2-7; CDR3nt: TGCAGCGTTGAAGGGTGGCAGGGGGAAGCCTACGAGCAGTACTTC; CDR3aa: CSVEGWQGEAYEQYF
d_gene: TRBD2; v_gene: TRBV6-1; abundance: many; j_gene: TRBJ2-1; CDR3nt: TGTGCCAGCAGCTATCGTAGCGGGGCGTACAATGAGCAGTTCTTC; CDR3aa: CASSYRSGAYNEQFF
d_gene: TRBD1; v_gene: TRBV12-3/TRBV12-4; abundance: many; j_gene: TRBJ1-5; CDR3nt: TGTGCCAGCAGTTTAGCGCTGCAGGGGGCGGGTCAGCCCCAGCATTTT; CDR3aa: CASSLALQGAGQPQHF
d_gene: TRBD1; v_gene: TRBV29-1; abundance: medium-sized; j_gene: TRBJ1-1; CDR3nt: TGCAGCGTCGCCGAGCCCTGGGACAGCGGGGGCACTGAAGCTTTCTTT; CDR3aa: CSVAEPWDSGGTEAFF
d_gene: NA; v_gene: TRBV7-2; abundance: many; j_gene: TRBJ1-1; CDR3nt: TGTGCCAGCAGCTTAGTACTGTGGGCAGCAGGTACTGAAGCTTTCTTT; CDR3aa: CASSLVLWAAGTEAFF
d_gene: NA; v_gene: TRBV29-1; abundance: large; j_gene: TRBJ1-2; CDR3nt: TGCAGCGTTGTGGAAAACTATGGCTACACCTTC; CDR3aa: CSVVENYGYTF
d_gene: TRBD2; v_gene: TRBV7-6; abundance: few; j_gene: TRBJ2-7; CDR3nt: TGTGCCAGCAGCTCGACTAGCGGGGGAAACTACGAGCAGTACTTC; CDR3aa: CASSSTSGGNYEQYF
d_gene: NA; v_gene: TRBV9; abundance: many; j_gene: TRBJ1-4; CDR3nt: TGTGCCAGCGGGGGTGGTACATCACCAAAACTGTTTTTT; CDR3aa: CASGGGTSPKLFF
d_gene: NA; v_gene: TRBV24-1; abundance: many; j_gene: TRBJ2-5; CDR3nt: TGTGCCACTAAAGGACCCGCGATAGGAGAGACCCAGTACTTC; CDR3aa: CATKGPAIGETQYF
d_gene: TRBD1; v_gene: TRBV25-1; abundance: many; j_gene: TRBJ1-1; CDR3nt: TGTGCCAGCAGCGGGACAGATAAAACTAGGACTGAAGCTTTCTTT; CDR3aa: CASSGTDKTRTEAFF
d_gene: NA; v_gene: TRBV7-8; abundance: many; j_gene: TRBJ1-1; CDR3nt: TGTGCCAGCAGCTTAGGACGGCCTGAAGCTTTCTTT; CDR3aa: CASSLGRPEAFF
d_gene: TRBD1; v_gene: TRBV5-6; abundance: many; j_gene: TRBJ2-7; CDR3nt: TGTGCCAGCAGCTCATGGACAGGGGTACCCTACGAGCAGTACTTC; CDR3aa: CASSSWTGVPYEQYF
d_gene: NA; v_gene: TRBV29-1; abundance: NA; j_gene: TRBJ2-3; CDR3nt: TGCAGCGTAAAACAGGGTGTGGGAGATACGCAGTATTTT; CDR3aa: CSVKQGVGDTQYF
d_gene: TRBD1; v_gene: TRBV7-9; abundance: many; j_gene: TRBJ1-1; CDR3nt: TGTGCCAGCAGGGGAGAACAGGGGCTAACGAACACTGAAGCTTTCTTT; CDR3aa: CASRGEQGLTNTEAFF
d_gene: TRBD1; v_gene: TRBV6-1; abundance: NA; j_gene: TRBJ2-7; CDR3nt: TGTGCCAGCAGTGAAGAGGCAGGGGGCTCCTACGAGCAGTACTTC; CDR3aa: CASSEEAGGSYEQYF
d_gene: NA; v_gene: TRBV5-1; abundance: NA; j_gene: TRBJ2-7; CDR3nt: TGCGCCAGCAGCTTGCGCAATGGTTTGGAGCAGTACTTC; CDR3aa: CASSLRNGLEQYF
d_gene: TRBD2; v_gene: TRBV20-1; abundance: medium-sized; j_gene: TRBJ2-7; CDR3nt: TGCAGTGCCCTTCCCGGGACTAGCTTCTACGAGCAGTACTTC; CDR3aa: CSALPGTSFYEQYF
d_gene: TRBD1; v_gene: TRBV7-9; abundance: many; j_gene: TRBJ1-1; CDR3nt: TGTGCCAGCAGCTCGGACAGGGTTTACACTGAAGCTTTCTTT; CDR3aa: CASSSDRVYTEAFF
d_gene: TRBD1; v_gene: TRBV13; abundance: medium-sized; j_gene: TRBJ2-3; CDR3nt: TGTGCCAGCAGCCAGCGACGGACAGGGGGGACAGATACGCAGTATTTT; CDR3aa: CASSQRRTGGTDTQYF
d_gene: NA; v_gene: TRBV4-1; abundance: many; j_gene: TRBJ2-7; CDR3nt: TGCGCCAGCAGCCAAGATGCTAGCCAGGAGCAGTACTTC; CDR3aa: CASSQDASQEQYF
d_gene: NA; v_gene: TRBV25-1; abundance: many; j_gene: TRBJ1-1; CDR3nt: TGTGCCAGCAGGAGGGGTGGTGGAACTGAAGCTTTCTTT; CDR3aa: CASRRGGGTEAFF
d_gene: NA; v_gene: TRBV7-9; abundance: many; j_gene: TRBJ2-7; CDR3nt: TGTGCCAGCAGCCAAGAAGCCTACGAGCAGTACTTC; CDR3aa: CASSQEAYEQYF
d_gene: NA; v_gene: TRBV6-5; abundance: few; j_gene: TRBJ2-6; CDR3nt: TGTGCCAGCAGTTACCGCCCCGGGTCTGGGGCCAACGTCCTGACTTTC; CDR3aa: CASSYRPGSGANVLTF
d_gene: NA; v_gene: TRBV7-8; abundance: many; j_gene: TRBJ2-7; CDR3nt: TGTGCCAGCAGCTTAAAGTTCCTGGGGGAGCGCACCTACGAGCAGTACTTC; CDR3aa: CASSLKFLGERTYEQYF
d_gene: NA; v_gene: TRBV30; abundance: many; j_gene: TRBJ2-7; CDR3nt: TGTGCCTGGAGTGGGGAGTCCTACGAGCAGTACTTC; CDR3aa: CAWSGESYEQYF